These 4 T cell receptor beta chains were all obtained from the same sample, sequenced in a study of blood T cells in healthy people across ages. The use of a sample-barcoded 5' primer and a J-beta primer mix characterized a second PCR of 7 to 11 cycles. TCRdb re-derived calls from the 5' RACE reads in MiXCR, one entry per CDR3 protein. The sample holds roughly 720,000 distinct CDR3 sequences, approximately 53% seen once. The sample taken for sequencing was blood. The source of these receptors is an older man in good health.

This sequence joins TRBV11-2 and TRBJ1-4, with D perhaps TRBD1 (5 bases). The CDR3 is made up of 15 amino acids. Germline V CDR1 and CDR2: SGHAT, FQNNGV. V was clipped by 5 bases and J by 7 bases, with 17 bases between them. CDR3 sequence: CASSQQVGTGEKLFF. CDR3 coding DNA: TGTGCCAGCAGCCAACAAGTGGGGACGGGTGAAAAACTGTTTTTT.

In nucleotides, the CDR3 is TGTGCCAGTAGTCGGGACCGCCCCGCTAATGAAAAACTGTTTTTT. It codes for CASSRDRPANEKLFF. The J gene is TRBJ1-4, the V gene TRBV12-3 or TRBV12-4, with D possibly matching TRBD1 (5 bases). The length of the CDR3 is 15 residues. The V and J ends lost 9 bases and 3 bases respectively, with 17 bases between them.

The chain is built from TRBV11-2 and TRBJ2-5; 8 nucleotides line up with TRBD1. V lost 4 bases to trimming and J lost 1 base; unmatched junction nucleotides: 2. The CDR3 loop spans 14 amino acids. CDR1 and CDR2 (germline): SGHAT, FQNNGV. The CDR3 region is CASSSRGPQETQYF. Written as DNA, the CDR3 is TGTGCCAGCAGCTCCAGGGGGCCCCAAGAGACCCAGTACTTC. The full variable domain, completed using reference TRBV11-2 and TRBJ2-5, is EAGVAQSPRYKIIEKRQSVAFWCNPISGHATLYWYQQILGQGPKLLIQFQNNGVVDDSQLPKDRFSAERLKGVDSTLKIQPAKLEDSAVYLCASSSRGPQETQYFGPGTRLLVL.

The rearrangement links TRBV29-1 to TRBJ1-5; D is possibly TRBD1 (5 bases). Germline assignment: CDR1 SQVTM and CDR2 ANQGSEA. The CDR3 runs to 13 residues. Trimming took 4 bases from V and 3 from J, leaving 10 bases between them. CDR3 protein: CSVVGGVNQPQHF. The DNA for the CDR3 is TGCAGCGTTGTCGGGGGGGTCAATCAGCCCCAGCATTTT.